This T cell receptor (beta chain) was captured by sequencing in a study of T cell responses to AZD1222 COVID-19 vaccine. General study findings and limits: The number of AZD1222 recipients seropositive at baseline was only five or six. The donor cohort was predominantly white British with a female majority, and clonal diversity may have been underestimated.

This clone appeared a single time. Its specificity is not known. Libraries were prepared by immunoSEQ multiplex PCR; TCRdb keeps only in-frame clonotypes and omits some of them. The sample shows about 75,000 clones, roughly 84% of them seen only once. V gave up 6 bases and J gave up 3 bases, with 12 bases separating them. Germline V gives CDR1 SGHTA, CDR2 FQGTGA. CDR3 length: 13 residues. This sample comprised peripheral blood, obtained 28 days after the second AZD1222 dose. The source of this sequence is an adult who received the AZD1222 COVID-19 vaccine. This chain uses TRBV7-3 with TRBJ2-7; D not resolved. The CDR3 here is CASRFPVGYEQYF. DNA for the CDR3: TGTGCCAGCAGGTTTCCAGTGGGCTACGAGCAGTACTTC.